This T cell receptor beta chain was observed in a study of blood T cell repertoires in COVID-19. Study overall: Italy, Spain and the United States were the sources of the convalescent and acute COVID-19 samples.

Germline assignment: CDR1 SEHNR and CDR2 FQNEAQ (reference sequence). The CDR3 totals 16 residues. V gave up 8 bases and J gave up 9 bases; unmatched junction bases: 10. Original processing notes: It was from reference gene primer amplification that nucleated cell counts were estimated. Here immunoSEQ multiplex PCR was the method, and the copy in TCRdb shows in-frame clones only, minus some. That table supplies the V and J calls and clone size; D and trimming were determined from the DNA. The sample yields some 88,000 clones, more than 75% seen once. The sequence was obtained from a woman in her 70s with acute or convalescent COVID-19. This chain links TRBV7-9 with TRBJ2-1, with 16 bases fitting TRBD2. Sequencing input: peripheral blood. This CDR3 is CASRPRGLAGGPEQFF. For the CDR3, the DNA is TGTGCCAGCCGCCCCCGGGGACTAGCGGGAGGGCCTGAGCAGTTCTTC. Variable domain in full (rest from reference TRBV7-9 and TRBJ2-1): DTGVSQNPRHKITKRGQNVTFRCDPISEHNRLYWYRQTLGQGPEFLTYFQNEAQLEKSRLLSDRFSAERPKGSFSTLEIQRTEQGDSAMYLCASRPRGLAGGPEQFFGPGTRLTVL.